Presented here are 19 T cell receptor beta chains from one specimen sequenced in a study of cytomegalovirus exposure and HLA in healthy donors. Vbeta (60) and Jbeta (13) primers were used in the PCR. Data came from immunoSEQ multiplex PCR; TCRdb stores just in-frame clones and leaves some out. Of roughly 110,000 clones in the sample, around 70% were seen once. The sequenced material came from PBMCs. The receptors originated from a young man in good health and CMV-seropositive.

The table lists this clone with a few counts. The chain has TRBV9 and TRBJ1-2, with D possibly being TRBD1 (5 bases). Trimming shortened V by 4 bases and J by 6 bases, and 10 bases separated the two germline ends. CDR3 length: 12 residues. Germline-derived CDR1 and CDR2 are SGDLS and YYNGEE. CDR3 DNA: TGTGCCAGCAGCCCCCCACAGGATGGCTACACCTTC. Translated, it gives CASSPPQDGYTF.

This clone has a handful of counts. This chain connects TRBV5-6 to TRBJ2-1, with 9 bases lining up with TRBD2. Germline lookup yields CDR1 SGHDT and CDR2 YYEEEE. After removal of 4 bases from V and 2 bases from J, the junction contained 4 bases not matched to a gene. CDR3 length equals 15 residues. CDR3 sequence (DNA): TGTGCCAGCAGCCCGCGGGGGGGAACCTACAATGAGCAGTTCTTC. Its protein product is CASSPRGGTYNEQFF.

The chain recombines TRBV6-1 with TRBJ2-7; 8 nucleotides align to TRBD2. This CDR3 is built from 14 residues. Looked up from germline, CDR1 is MNHNS and CDR2 is SASEGT. The junction had 6 bases not matched to a gene; V was cut back by 8 bases and J by 0 bases. The CDR3 loop reads CASASGSSSYEQYF. The DNA of the CDR3 is TGTGCCAGCGCTAGCGGGTCTAGCTCCTACGAGCAGTACTTC.

The rearrangement links TRBV6-6 to TRBJ2-1; D ambiguous. This CDR3 region has 11 residues. Germline lookup yields CDR1 MNHNY and CDR2 SVGAGI (reference sequence). V lost 7 bases and J lost 9, with 10 bases in between. CDR3 region: CASTSLAEQFF. The CDR3 DNA is TGTGCCAGCACCTCTTTGGCTGAGCAGTTCTTC.

The CDR3 DNA reads as TGTGCCAGCAGCTTAGGAGAGGCCCTCATCGATGAGCAGTTCTTC. It specifies CASSLGEALIDEQFF. This rearrangement joins TRBV11-2 to TRBJ2-1; D uncertain. Germline V CDR1 and CDR2: SGHAT, FQNNGV. This CDR3 is built from 15 residues. The germline V and J ends were trimmed by 1 base and 8 bases, with 15 bases remaining between them.

The chain is built from TRBV4-1 and TRBJ1-5; 7 bases fit TRBD1. The CDR3 contains 16 residues. Germline lookup yields CDR1 MGHRA and CDR2 YSYEKL. Unmatched junction bases numbered 5, after V lost 0 bases and J lost 3 bases. The chain's CDR3 is CASSQDPGQLNQPQHF. CDR3 nucleotide sequence: TGCGCCAGCAGCCAAGATCCGGGACAGCTCAATCAGCCCCAGCATTTT.

The V and J genes are TRBV11-2 and TRBJ1-1, with D uncertain. The V and J ends lost 5 bases and 9 bases respectively, with 16 bases between them. Germline CDR1 reads SGHAT; CDR2 reads FQNNGV. The CDR3 runs to 13 residues. CDR3 protein: CASSLYLDTQAFF. The CDR3 region has the DNA TGTGCCAGCAGCCTTTACCTCGACACCCAAGCTTTCTTT.

V usage is TRBV5-1 and J usage is TRBJ2-1; the match to TRBD2 covers 11 bases. CDR1 and CDR2 from the germline V gene are SGHRS and YFSETQ. This CDR3 contains 16 residues. The V segment lost 5 bases and the J segment 8 bases; nucleotides outside the gene matches: 12. CDR3 protein: CASRDRGLAVLDEQFF. The CDR3 coding sequence is TGCGCCAGCAGGGACAGGGGACTAGCGGTTTTGGATGAGCAGTTCTTC. The whole variable domain, remainder taken from reference TRBV5-1 and TRBJ2-1, is KAGVTQTPRYLIKTRGQQVTLSCSPISGHRSVSWYQQTPGQGLQFLFEYFSETQRNKGNFPGRFSGRQFSNSRSEMNVSTLELGDSALYLCASRDRGLAVLDEQFFGPGTRLTVL.

The genes are TRBV19 and TRBJ2-7; tentatively, D is TRBD1 (7 bases). This CDR3 is 14 amino acids long. V was trimmed by 8 bases and J by 1 base, leaving 15 bases between them. The V gene's germline CDR1 is LNHDA and CDR2 SQIVND (reference sequence). The CDR3 here is CASALTGRSYEQYF. For the CDR3, the DNA is TGTGCCAGTGCCTTGACAGGGAGGTCCTACGAGCAGTACTTC.

The chain has TRBV23-1 and TRBJ2-2; tentatively, D is TRBD2 (6 bases). TRBV23-1 is recorded as an ORF, its role being uncertain. V dropped 3 bases and J dropped 1 base, with 12 bases sitting between them. The CDR3 consists of 16 residues. The CDR3 loop reads CASSHGGGENTGELFF. The CDR3 bases are TGCGCCAGCAGTCATGGCGGCGGGGAGAACACCGGGGAGCTGTTTTTT.

On this clone itself: At one of its ends the junction is not consistent with the germline gene, which may arise from a read error. The J gene is TRBJ1-2, the V gene TRBV7-3; D gene ambiguous. Germline-derived CDR1 and CDR2 are SGHTA and FQGTGA. This CDR3 has 13 amino acids. CDR3 sequence: CASSLSPNYGYPF. The DNA for the CDR3 is TGTGCCAGCAGCTTAAGTCCCAACTATGGCTACCCCTTC.

This rearrangement joins TRBV9 to TRBJ2-5, with TRBD2 matching 8 bases. V shed 3 bases, J shed 9 bases, and the junction held 10 bases outside the gene matches. This CDR3 is built from 14 residues. Germline CDR1 and CDR2: SGDLS and YYNGEE. This chain's CDR3 is CASSDRGLGRPQYF. CDR3 DNA: TGTGCCAGCAGCGACCGGGGACTAGGACGTCCCCAGTACTTC.

The V gene is TRBV23-1, the J gene TRBJ2-3; D may be TRBD1 (6 bases). TRBV23-1 is an open reading frame whose function is uncertain. Trimming removed 0 bases from V and 0 bases from J, with 22 bases in between. CDR3 size: 20 residues. The CDR3 DNA reads as TGCGCCAGCAGTCAATCGACGGACAGCCCGCGAGGGTCTAGCACAGATACGCAGTATTTT. This codes for CASSQSTDSPRGSSTDTQYF.

The chain couples TRBV12-5 to TRBJ1-1, with 9 bases identical to TRBD1. V lost 1 base to trimming and J lost 5 bases; unmatched junction nucleotides: 8. CDR3 length: 16 amino acids. The germline gives CDR1 LGHNT, CDR2 FRNRAP. CDR3 in amino acids: CASGLGAGQGRTEAFF. The DNA for the CDR3 is TGTGCTAGTGGTTTGGGAGCTGGACAGGGGAGAACTGAAGCTTTCTTT.

The DNA for the CDR3 is TGTGCCAGCAGCCAGGCAGGGTATGGCTACACCTTC. Protein product: CASSQAGYGYTF. This sequence joins TRBV14 and TRBJ1-2, with a possible D match to TRBD1 (5 bases). V gave up 3 bases and J gave up 5 bases, with 7 bases separating them. The CDR3 sequence is 12 residues long. In germline, CDR1 is SGHDN, CDR2 FVKESK.

The V gene is TRBV9, the J gene TRBJ1-1; a weak D match, TRBD1 (6 bases). The V end lost 4 bases, the J end lost 3 bases, and 13 bases lay between the germline ends. There are 14 residues in the CDR3. Germline V gives CDR1 SGDLS, CDR2 YYNGEE. CDR3 DNA sequence: TGTGCCAGCAGCCCCAGGGGTTCGGACACTGAAGCTTTCTTT. Amino acids: CASSPRGSDTEAFF.

This clone occurred many times. This sequence joins TRBV6-1 and TRBJ1-1, with 10 bases that match TRBD1. Germline loops: CDR1 MNHNS, CDR2 SASEGT. CDR3 length: 13 amino acids. The J segment lost 5 bases and the V segment lost 10 bases, leaving 7 bases of the junction unmatched. This CDR3 is CAILGQGRTEAFF. The DNA of the CDR3 is TGTGCCATCCTGGGACAGGGGAGGACTGAAGCTTTCTTT.

The chain has TRBV7-9 and TRBJ2-5; 8 nucleotides agree with TRBD1. The CDR3 is made up of 17 amino acids. Looked up from germline, CDR1 is SEHNR and CDR2 is FQNEAQ (reference sequence). The V and J ends lost 7 bases and 2 bases, in that order; junction bases with no gene match: 15. As DNA, the CDR3 is TGTGCCAGCATTTCGCCCGGAGACAGGGGTTTACAAGAGACCCAGTACTTC. Its translation is CASISPGDRGLQETQYF. The full variable domain, with the rest looked up from reference TRBV7-9 and TRBJ2-5, is DTGVSQNPRHKITKRGQNVTFRCDPISEHNRLYWYRQTLGQGPEFLTYFQNEAQLEKSRLLSDRFSAERPKGSFSTLEIQRTEQGDSAMYLCASISPGDRGLQETQYFGPGTRLLVL.

This clone occurred a few times. This chain joins TRBV7-2 and TRBJ2-3; D remains ambiguous. The V and J ends lost 4 bases and 4 bases respectively, with 6 bases between them. Germline V CDR1 and CDR2: SGHTA, FQGNSA. This CDR3 is built from 12 residues. CDR3 region: CASSSRPDTQYF. The DNA for the CDR3 is TGTGCCAGCAGCTCTAGGCCAGATACGCAGTATTTT.